These 6 T cell receptor beta chains were all obtained from the same sample, sequenced in a study of blood T cell repertoires in COVID-19. Profiling relied on immunoSEQ multiplex PCR, and the TCRdb table lists in-frame clones only, not all of them. The repertoire includes some 270,000 clones, around 85% of them detected once, and roughly 0.94% sits in the top ten. The sample was peripheral blood. These receptors came from a human donor with COVID-19, enrolled during active disease. The donor label of this sample is uncertain.

This clone was seen just once. The CDR3 region has the DNA TGTGCCAGCAGTTCGACGGATAGGGGTGGCTACACCTTC. Translated: CASSSTDRGGYTF. The V call is TRBV12-3 or TRBV12-4, the J call TRBJ1-2, with TRBD1 as a possible D gene (5 bases). V was shortened by 4 bases and J by 7 bases, with 13 bases between the two germline ends. CDR3 size: 13 residues.

V and J are TRBV9 and TRBJ2-7; TRBD2 matches at 13 bases. The CDR3 length is 15 residues. Germline CDR1 and CDR2: SGDLS and YYNGEE. Trimming cost V 0 bases and J 5 bases; bases outside gene matches: 2. The CDR3 here is CASSVGGTSGNEQYF. The CDR3, as DNA: TGTGCCAGCAGCGTAGGTGGGACTAGCGGGAACGAGCAGTACTTC.

Only a few counts were recorded for this clone. V usage is TRBV6-5 and J usage is TRBJ1-2; D might be TRBD1 (6 bases). The V gene's germline CDR1 is MNHEY and CDR2 SVGAGI. V dropped 10 bases and J dropped 1 base, with 13 bases sitting between them. The CDR3 covers 13 residues. The CDR3, as DNA: TGTGCCACGTGGACAGTACATAACTATGGCTACACCTTC. This gives the protein CATWTVHNYGYTF.

The V and J genes are TRBV2 and TRBJ2-1; 7 positions agree with TRBD2. The trim removed 2 bases at V and 9 bases at J, leaving 7 bases unmatched. The CDR3 is 14 residues long. Germline loops: CDR1 SNHLY, CDR2 FYNNEI. In DNA form, the CDR3 reads TGTGCCAGCAGTGAATCCAGGGAGCGGGGTGAGCAGTTCTTC. It translates to CASSESRERGEQFF.

This clone was observed a single time. The rearrangement links TRBV5-4 to TRBJ2-7, with 11 bases that match TRBD1. The CDR3 loop spans 15 amino acids. The V gene end was trimmed by 4 bases and the J gene end by 4 bases; junction bases not matched to a gene: 7. In germline, CDR1 is SGHNT, CDR2 YYREEE (reference sequence). CDR3 in amino acids: CASSARTGGRYEQYF. For the CDR3, the DNA is TGTGCCAGCAGCGCCCGGACAGGGGGCCGGTACGAGCAGTACTTC. Combining the CDR3 with reference TRBV5-4 and TRBJ2-7 gives the whole variable domain ETGVTQSPTHLIKTRGQQVTLRCSSQSGHNTVSWYQQALGQGPQFIFQYYREEENGRGNFPPRFSGLQFPNYSSELNVNALELDDSALYLCASSARTGGRYEQYFGPGTRLTVT.

The chain uses TRBV6-5 and TRBJ2-5; 7 bases are a match to TRBD1. Germline V lookup: CDR1 MNHEY, CDR2 SVGAGI. The CDR3 sequence is 14 residues long. With 3 bases clipped from V and 5 bases from J, the junction kept 6 bases outside the gene matches. In DNA, the CDR3 is TGTGCCAGCAGTTATAGGACAGGCAGGGAGACCCAGTACTTC. It is translated as CASSYRTGRETQYF.